The sequence of this T cell receptor (beta chain) was determined in a study of post-analysis software for immune sequencing data (dated by TCRdb to the mid-2010s). Regarding the research as a whole: Recorded disease courses included relapsing-remitting, secondary progressive and progressive-relapsing multiple sclerosis, with some patients lacking subtype annotation. The patient repertoires were set against under 13 previously published healthy control repertoires from donors whose ages ranged from roughly 6 to 27 years. A subset of samples was prepared in parallel using single-end sample barcoding, then pooled and co-amplified after Illumina adapter ligation.

The full study reports these points: Multiple sclerosis patients had significantly lower normalized Chao1 diversity than controls, a result that suggests substantial peripheral T-cell clonal expansion. Direct clustering with F measure revealed strong co-clustering of samples prepared in the same batch, which led to a batch-effect correction. The control group was slightly older than the multiple sclerosis patient group. About five TRBV segments, including TRBV5-6, TRBV5-1 and TRBV20-1, were significantly more frequent in patients than controls.

Libraries were built with PCR. Sequenced using an Illumina HiSeq 2500. Unique molecular identifiers were incorporated into TCR beta cDNA libraries to reduce PCR and sequencing biases. Roughly 0.5 million cDNA molecules were obtained per 1 to 10 million input T cells, so each molecule approximated one T cell. Patient libraries were prepared and sequenced with the same protocol used for the earlier healthy control dataset. Within a given batch, samples were prepared together, multiplexed and sequenced on the same HiSeq lane. Under the source paper's analysis protocol: Raw barcoded reads were processed with MIGEC, discarding single-read molecular identifier groups before consensus assembly and CDR3 extraction. Clonotype tables were post-analysed with VDJtools, normalizing diversity by down-sampling all datasets to the smallest sample size. In repertoire overlap clustering, CDR3 amino acid sequences, but not nucleotide sequences, were matched to correct batch-related cross-sample contamination. TCRdb cleaned the public reads at Q25 with fastp, built clones with MiXCR and kept in-frame beta chains. When rows share a CDR3 protein, they turn into one entry using the most common DNA and genes. In this record, the V and J calls reflect TCRdb's handling and not the investigators' own analysis. The sample table lists more than 450,000 distinct CDR3 sequences, less than 40% of them with a count of one. The top ten clones comprise approximately 6% of the sample.

Worth noting for this clonotype: Its antigen is unknown. Base qualities are not provided; no much larger clone lies one nucleotide away.

To demonstrate the VDJtools post-analysis software, the study profiled TCR beta repertoires from the peripheral blood of 10 to 15 young patients with multiple sclerosis. Multiple sclerosis patients were children and adolescents aged roughly 6 to 16 years. The germline ends are 14 bases apart after V is trimmed by 5 bases and J by 4 bases. Including cysteine and phenylalanine, the CDR3 has 14 amino acids. Only the CDR3 DNA stays, 42 bases, in frame from base 1. This TCR came from a girl aged 2-17 years with multiple sclerosis. The chain uses TRBV12-3 or TRBV12-4 and TRBJ1-1; the best D guess is TRBD1, with 5 bases matching. Sequencing used blood. The DNA is as follows: TGTGCCAGCAGTGCCGCCGGGGGGGGCACTGAAGCTTTCTTT. This yields the protein CASSAAGGGTEAFF.